These T cell receptor beta chains were read from a single sample in a study of chemoradiotherapy in HPV16-positive cancers. Assay used: immunoSEQ multiplex PCR; TCRdb lists only in-frame clones, some missing. This sample has around 15,000 clones, with more than 60% found just once. Collection took place from a patient who underwent chemoradiotherapy. These receptor sequences come from a human donor with HPV-associated anogenital cancer. CDR3s include the opening cysteine and the closing phenylalanine or tryptophan. A D gene is named only where the DNA matches it firmly. The size entry is marked missing in some rows and otherwise reads once, few, many or a size class.

v_gene	d_gene	j_gene	abundance	CDR3aa	CDR3nt
TRBV9	NA	TRBJ2-5	NA	CASSFREGLGETQYF	TGTGCCAGCAGCTTCAGAGAGGGGTTGGGGGAGACCCAGTACTTC
TRBV7-6	TRBD1	TRBJ1-6	NA	CASSLGNRGSGSPLHF	TGTGCCAGCAGCTTAGGAAACAGGGGTAGTGGTTCACCCCTCCACTTT
TRBV30	NA	TRBJ1-2	NA	CAWAMTGNYGYTF	TGTGCCTGGGCCATGACAGGAAACTATGGCTACACCTTC
TRBV27	NA	TRBJ1-1	NA	CASSLRAGSGTEAFF	TGTGCCAGCAGTTTACGGGCAGGGTCTGGTACTGAAGCTTTCTTT
TRBV5-4	NA	TRBJ2-3	NA	CASSLGGAGTDTQYF	TGTGCCAGCAGCTTGGGAGGGGCCGGGACAGATACGCAGTATTTT
TRBV9	NA	TRBJ1-3	NA	CASSIQGGTGNTIYF	TGTGCCAGCAGCATCCAGGGTGGGACTGGAAACACCATATATTTT
TRBV6-5	NA	TRBJ1-2	once	CASSYLGGNGYTF	TGTGCCAGCAGTTACTTAGGGGGAAATGGCTACACCTTC
TRBV2	NA	TRBJ2-6	NA	CASSFNSGANVLTF	TGTGCCAGCAGTTTCAACTCTGGGGCCAACGTCCTGACTTTC
TRBV19	NA	TRBJ1-6	once	CASSMLRGASPLHF	TGTGCCAGTAGTATGCTTCGGGGGGCTTCACCCCTCCACTTT
TRBV2	NA	TRBJ1-1	NA	CASSAHTVNTEAFF	TGTGCCAGCAGTGCCCATACGGTGAACACTGAAGCTTTCTTT
TRBV10-3	TRBD1	TRBJ2-7	NA	CATGQGWYEQYF	TGTGCCACGGGACAGGGGTGGTACGAGCAGTACTTC
TRBV28	NA	TRBJ2-2	NA	CASSFWGIVMNTGELFF	TGTGCCAGCAGTTTCTGGGGGATTGTCATGAACACCGGGGAGCTGTTTTTT
TRBV5-1	TRBD2	TRBJ2-3	NA	CASSFGTSGGNTDTQYF	TGCGCCAGCAGCTTCGGGACTAGCGGGGGAAACACAGATACGCAGTATTTT
TRBV6-1	NA	TRBJ1-3	NA	CASSEAAGRSSGNTIYF	TGTGCCAGCAGTGAAGCCGCAGGGAGGAGCTCTGGAAACACCATATATTTT
TRBV5-4	TRBD1	TRBJ2-5	NA	CASSPDRVRETQYF	TGTGCCAGCAGCCCGGACAGGGTGAGAGAGACCCAGTACTTC
TRBV4-3	NA	TRBJ1-4	NA	CASSGLFNEKLFF	TGCGCCAGCAGCGGACTTTTCAATGAAAAACTGTTTTTT
TRBV28	NA	TRBJ1-2	NA	CASSPGLGLYGYTF	TGTGCCAGCAGTCCCGGTTTAGGCCTCTATGGCTACACCTTC
TRBV14	TRBD2	TRBJ2-1	NA	CASSLNRTSGGARPYNEQFF	TGTGCCAGCAGCCTCAATCGGACTAGCGGGGGGGCCAGGCCCTACAATGAGCAGTTCTTC
TRBV5-1	NA	TRBJ1-6	NA	CASSRTGDSPLHF	TGCGCCAGCAGCCGGACCGGAGATTCACCCCTCCACTTT
TRBV7-9	TRBD1	TRBJ2-7	few	CASSMGQGYEQYF	TGTGCCAGCAGCATGGGACAGGGCTACGAGCAGTACTTC
TRBV18	NA	TRBJ2-7	once	CASSPGESRAYEQYF	TGTGCCAGCTCACCAGGGGAGAGCAGGGCCTACGAGCAGTACTTC
TRBV9	TRBD1	TRBJ1-6	NA	CASSVPGQYNSPLHF	TGTGCCAGCAGCGTCCCGGGACAGTATAATTCACCCCTCCACTTT
TRBV5-6	NA	TRBJ1-2	NA	CASSLVQRYGYTF	TGTGCCAGCAGCTTGGTACAGCGCTATGGCTACACCTTC
TRBV29-1	NA	TRBJ1-2	NA	CSVELNYGYTF	TGCAGCGTTGAACTTAACTATGGCTACACCTTC
TRBV5-1	TRBD1	TRBJ2-7	NA	CASSLLVTGTGGIKYF	TGCGCCAGCAGCTTGCTCGTAACTGGGACAGGGGGGATTAAGTACTTC
TRBV5-6	NA	TRBJ2-6	NA	CASNRSNSQSRANVLTF	TGTGCCAGCAACCGAAGCAATAGTCAAAGTCGGGCCAACGTCCTGACTTTC
TRBV2	NA	TRBJ1-2	NA	CASSGGPNYGYTF	TGTGCCAGCAGTGGAGGGCCTAACTATGGCTACACCTTC
TRBV13	NA	TRBJ1-6	few	CASSLRGKSSYNSPLHF	TGTGCCAGCAGCTTAAGGGGCAAGAGCTCCTATAATTCACCCCTCCACTTT
TRBV7-3	NA	TRBJ1-2	NA	CASSLTGFDGYTF	TGTGCCAGCAGCTTAACAGGGTTCGATGGCTACACCTTC
TRBV28	TRBD1	TRBJ1-2	NA	CASSSSGQGSGYTF	TGTGCCAGCAGTTCCTCGGGACAGGGGAGTGGCTACACCTTC
TRBV2	NA	TRBJ2-7	NA	CASRQGITYEQYF	TGTGCCAGCAGACAGGGAATTACCTACGAGCAGTACTTC
TRBV5-6	NA	TRBJ2-7	NA	CASSLGGTGEQYF	TGTGCCAGCAGCTTGGGGGGGACTGGCGAGCAGTACTTC
TRBV5-1	TRBD1	TRBJ2-7	NA	CASSLGMTGDYEQYF	TGCGCCAGCAGCTTGGGTATGACAGGGGACTACGAGCAGTACTTC
TRBV5-1	NA	TRBJ2-7	once	CASSLVDATYEQYF	TGCGCCAGCAGCTTGGTGGACGCCACCTACGAGCAGTACTTC
TRBV7-2	NA	TRBJ1-2	NA	CASSLAPKGTGGYTF	TGTGCCAGCAGCTTAGCGCCGAAAGGGACCGGTGGCTACACCTTC
TRBV28	NA	TRBJ1-2	NA	CASSRGIDGYTF	TGTGCCAGCAGCCGTGGGATCGATGGCTACACCTTC
TRBV7-8	TRBD2	TRBJ2-3	NA	CASSSDRLAGIDTQYF	TGTGCCAGCAGCTCAGACCGACTAGCGGGGATAGATACGCAGTATTTT
TRBV5-4	TRBD1	TRBJ1-2	NA	CASRRDREIKHTF	TGTGCCAGCAGACGCGACAGGGAAATTAAACACACCTTC
TRBV4-3	NA	TRBJ1-3	NA	CASSPLTWGVANTIYF	TGCGCCAGCAGCCCATTAACTTGGGGTGTCGCAAACACCATATATTTT
TRBV5-5	NA	TRBJ1-1	NA	CASSPTITEAFF	TGTGCCAGCAGCCCTACTATCACTGAAGCTTTCTTT
TRBV6-5	NA	TRBJ1-2	few	CASSYSNGAYGYTF	TGTGCCAGCAGTTACTCGAACGGGGCTTATGGCTACACCTTC